This TCR beta chain was recovered during a study of multiple sclerosis patients with progressive multifocal leukoencephalopathy. Overall study findings and caveats: Less diverse TRB repertoires were suggested in most PML patients.

As for this clone: What it binds is unknown.

This CDR3 has 15 residues. V dropped 0 bases and J dropped 8; count of bases not matched to a gene: 9. CDR1 is MGHRA, CDR2 YSYEKL, per germline. As for time point: before natalizumab initiation. Before the first natalizumab infusion, T0 blood samples were taken. Data came from immunoSEQ multiplex PCR; TCRdb stores just in-frame clones and leaves some out. Here the sample spans some 31,000 clones, approximately 90% being singletons. The clonotype comes from a human donor with multiple sclerosis. The chain links TRBV4-1 to TRBJ1-2; TRBD1 matches at 7 bases. What was sequenced was PBMCs. In DNA form, the CDR3 reads TGCGCCAGCAGCCAAGAAGGGGGCGGCTTGTCGGGCTACACCTTC. Translating gives CASSQEGGGLSGYTF.